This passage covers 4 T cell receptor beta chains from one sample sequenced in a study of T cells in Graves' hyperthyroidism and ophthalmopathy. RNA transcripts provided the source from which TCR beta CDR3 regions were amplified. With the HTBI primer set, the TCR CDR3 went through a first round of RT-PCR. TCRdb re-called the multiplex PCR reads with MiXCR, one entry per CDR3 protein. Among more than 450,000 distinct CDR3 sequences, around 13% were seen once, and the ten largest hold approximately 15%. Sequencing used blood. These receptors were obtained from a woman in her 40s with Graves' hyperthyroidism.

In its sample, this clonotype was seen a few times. CDR3 sequence reads: CASSYGFERDWATEAFF. In DNA form, the CDR3 reads TGTGCCAGCAGTTACGGGTTCGAAAGGGACTGGGCCACTGAAGCTTTCTTT. The genes are TRBV6-5 and TRBJ1-1; a weak D match, TRBD1 (5 bases). Germline loops: CDR1 MNHEY, CDR2 SVGAGI. V lost 2 bases and J 4 bases, leaving 20 bases between the germline ends. This CDR3 has 17 residues.

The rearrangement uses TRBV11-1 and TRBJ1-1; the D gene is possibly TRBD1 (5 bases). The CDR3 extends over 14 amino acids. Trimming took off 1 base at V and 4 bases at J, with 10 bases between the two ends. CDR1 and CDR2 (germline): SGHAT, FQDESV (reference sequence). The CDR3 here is CASSLDGTSTEAFF. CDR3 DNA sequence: TGTGCCAGCAGCTTAGATGGGACCAGCACTGAAGCTTTCTTT.

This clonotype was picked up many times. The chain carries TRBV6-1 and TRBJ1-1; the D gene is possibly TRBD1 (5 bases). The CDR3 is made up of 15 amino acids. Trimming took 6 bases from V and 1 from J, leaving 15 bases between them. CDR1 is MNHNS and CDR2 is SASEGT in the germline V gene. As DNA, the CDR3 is TGTGCCAGCAGGATGGTTGGGGCGGAGAACACTGAAGCTTTCTTT. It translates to CASRMVGAENTEAFF.

The chain's CDR3 is CASSLRQAKREGLSTDTQYF. CDR3 bases: TGTGCCAGCAGCTTGAGACAGGCGAAGCGGGAGGGACTGAGCACAGATACGCAGTATTTT. The V call is TRBV7-8, the J call TRBJ2-3; 10 positions agree with TRBD2. The CDR3 contains 20 residues. Germline V gene lookup returns CDR1 SGHVS and CDR2 FQNEAQ. Trimming took 3 bases from V and 0 from J; bases not matched to a gene: 15.